The 18 T cell receptor beta chains given below trace back to one sample, sequenced in a study of T cells in Graves' hyperthyroidism and ophthalmopathy. Regions amplified from RNA transcripts were the TCR beta CDR3 regions. The TCR CDR3 first-round RT-PCR relied on the HTBI primer set. A single record per CDR3 protein comes from TCRdb applying MiXCR to the multiplex PCR reads. The top ten clones hold under 20% of a sample with 400,000 to 500,000 distinct CDR3 sequences, over 13% of them seen once. Material: blood. The source of these receptors is a young woman with Graves' hyperthyroidism.

This clonotype showed up many times. CDR3 sequence reads: CASRRERDRAETQYF. CDR3 bases: TGTGCCAGCAGGCGGGAGCGGGACCGAGCAGAGACCCAGTACTTC. The chain joins TRBV11-2 to TRBJ2-5, with 7 bases aligning to TRBD2. With 6 bases clipped from V and 4 bases from J, the junction kept 11 bases outside the gene matches. Germline CDR1 and CDR2: SGHAT and FQNNGV. The CDR3 contains 15 residues.

To note about this clonotype: This may arise from a read error, as a much more abundant clone is one base away. This chain joins TRBV11-2 and TRBJ1-4, with D unclear. This CDR3 contains 14 residues. CDR1 and CDR2 from the germline V gene are SGHAT and FQNNGV. The CDR3 DNA reads TGTGCCAGCAGCAACAGTGCAACTAATGAAGAACTGTTTTTT. This sequence encodes CASSNSATNEELFF.

A few counts support this clonotype. The chain recombines TRBV25-1 with TRBJ2-3; weak D call: TRBD1 (6 bases). Trimming left V 6 bases short and J 2 bases short, with 15 bases between. In germline, CDR1 is MGHDK, CDR2 SYGVNS. CDR3 length: 15 residues. CDR3 coding DNA: TGTGCCAGCAGGGGACACATGGGGTTCACAGATACGCAGTATTTT. This codes for CASRGHMGFTDTQYF. The full variable domain, in which reference TRBV25-1 and TRBJ2-3 provide the parts outside the CDR3, is EADIYQTPRYLVIGTGKKITLECSQTMGHDKMYWYQQDPGMELHLIHYSYGVNSTEKGDLSSESTVSRIRTEHFPLTLESARPSHTSQYLCASRGHMGFTDTQYFGPGTRLTVL.

Many counts were recorded for this clonotype. The CDR3 bases are TGTGCCGGAAGGGGGCAGGGTGGAGCACCCCTCCACTTT. The encoded protein is CAGRGQGGAPLHF. The rearrangement links TRBV30 to TRBJ1-6; TRBD1 matches at 7 bases. The CDR3 is made up of 13 amino acids. Germline-derived CDR1 and CDR2 are GTSNPN and SVGIG (reference sequence). The V segment lost 8 bases and the J segment 11 bases; nucleotides outside the gene matches: 12. The full variable domain, in which reference TRBV30 and TRBJ1-6 provide the parts outside the CDR3, is SQTIHQWPATLVQPVGSPLSLECTVEGTSNPNLYWYRQAAGRGLQLLFYSVGIGQISSEVPQNLSASRPQDRQFILSSKKLLLSDSGFYLCAGRGQGGAPLHFGNGTRLTVT.

This clonotype has a handful of counts. This sequence joins TRBV6-1 and TRBJ2-5, with TRBD2 as a possible D gene (5 bases). Looked up from germline, CDR1 is MNHNS and CDR2 is SASEGT. The CDR3 extends over 13 amino acids. Trimming removed 6 bases from V and 4 bases from J, with 12 bases in between. The CDR3 protein is CASSLGVTETQYF. CDR3 coding DNA: TGTGCCAGCAGCCTCGGGGTAACAGAGACCCAGTACTTC.

Ten or more counts support this clonotype. The chain uses TRBV2 and TRBJ2-7; 10 positions agree with TRBD2. The CDR3 covers 12 residues. V shed 11 bases, J shed 2 bases, and the junction held 3 bases outside the gene matches. The germline gives CDR1 SNHLY, CDR2 FYNNEI. CDR3 sequence: CAVAGGPYEQYF. The CDR3 region has the DNA TGTGCCGTAGCGGGAGGACCCTACGAGCAGTACTTC.

This clonotype was recorded many times. This chain uses TRBV19 with TRBJ2-1; unclear D gene. Trimming removed 5 bases from V and 0 bases from J, with 11 bases in between. This CDR3 has 15 amino acids. The V gene's germline CDR1 is LNHDA and CDR2 SQIVND (reference sequence). DNA of the CDR3: TGTGCCAGTAGTTCCAGGCCTGGCTCCTACAATGAGCAGTTCTTC. Encoded protein: CASSSRPGSYNEQFF.

This clonotype appeared many times. This chain connects TRBV3-1 to TRBJ2-3; maybe TRBD2 (6 bases). Germline loops: CDR1 LGHDT, CDR2 YNNKEL (reference sequence). The CDR3 loop spans 16 amino acids. Trimming took 3 bases from V and 0 from J, leaving 13 bases between them. The CDR3 sequence: CASSQDWRGSTDTQYF. In DNA form, the CDR3 reads TGTGCCAGCAGCCAGGATTGGAGGGGAAGCACAGATACGCAGTATTTT.

In its sample, this clonotype was seen a few times. The V gene is TRBV7-9, the J gene TRBJ1-4, with D hard to call. The CDR3 has 14 amino acids. Trimming removed 5 bases at V and 0 bases at J, with 7 bases between. Germline CDR1 and CDR2: SEHNR and FQNEAQ (reference sequence). This CDR3 reads CASSALATNEKLFF. The CDR3 coding sequence is TGTGCCAGCAGCGCCCTTGCAACTAATGAAAAACTGTTTTTT. The whole variable domain, filled in from reference TRBV7-9 and TRBJ1-4, reads DTGVSQNPRHKITKRGQNVTFRCDPISEHNRLYWYRQTLGQGPEFLTYFQNEAQLEKSRLLSDRFSAERPKGSFSTLEIQRTEQGDSAMYLCASSALATNEKLFFGSGTQLSVL.

The J gene is TRBJ2-1, the V gene TRBV25-1; D is unresolved. This CDR3 contains 16 residues. V was pared by 1 base and J by 3 bases, with 13 bases between. Germline values: CDR1 MGHDK, CDR2 SYGVNS. The CDR3 DNA reads as TGTGCCAGCAGTGAATCTCTGGCGGCGCTCTACAATGAGCAGTTCTTC. As protein: CASSESLAALYNEQFF.

In this sample, this clonotype turned up many times. This chain uses TRBV29-1 with TRBJ1-1; 7 nucleotides align to TRBD1. In germline, CDR1 is SQVTM, CDR2 ANQGSEA. After removal of 7 bases from V and 11 bases from J, the junction contained 10 bases not matched to a gene. The CDR3 totals 11 residues. The CDR3: CSAQRQGGAFF. CDR3 nucleotide sequence: TGCAGCGCCCAACGACAGGGCGGTGCTTTCTTT.

This clonotype has a handful of counts. It may be a read error: a sequence one base away is much more abundant. The chain carries TRBV20-1 and TRBJ2-1, with a tentative D call TRBD2 (5 bases). Germline V gene data show CDR1 as DFQATT and CDR2 as SNEGSKA (reference sequence). The CDR3 is 17 residues long. CDR3 coding DNA: TGCAGTGCTAGAGATGGTAATCGGGGTGGATCCTACGATGAGCAGTTCTTC. This sequence encodes CSARDGNRGGSYDEQFF.

In its sample, this clonotype was seen a few times. V usage is TRBV29-1 and J usage is TRBJ2-2, with D unresolved. The CDR3 loop spans 12 amino acids. Germline CDR1 is SQVTM and CDR2 is ANQGSEA. This CDR3 reads CIIAASGGELFF. For the CDR3, the DNA is TGCATTATAGCAGCCTCCGGCGGGGAGCTGTTTTTT.

This clonotype was observed many times. The chain uses TRBV29-1 and TRBJ1-1; 7 bases are a match to TRBD1. The CDR3 sequence is 13 residues long. Germline CDR1 reads SQVTM; CDR2 reads ANQGSEA. Trimming removed 2 bases from V and 7 bases from J; junction bases left unmatched: 7. The DNA for the CDR3 is TGCAGCGTTGAACCCGGGACAGTTAGTGAAGCTTTCTTT. This sequence encodes CSVEPGTVSEAFF.

This clonotype has ten or more counts. The DNA for the CDR3 is TGCAGTGCTCGGGACTTCGGGACCCAGTACTTC. It encodes CSARDFGTQYF. The V and J genes are TRBV20-1 and TRBJ2-5; weak D call: TRBD2 (6 bases). V was cut by 5 bases and J by 7 bases, with 11 bases left in between. Germline V gene sequence: CDR1 DFQATT, CDR2 SNEGSKA (reference sequence). The CDR3 has 11 residues.

This rearrangement joins TRBV2 to TRBJ2-2; the D gene is possibly TRBD2 (5 bases). This CDR3 comprises 13 residues. Germline loops: CDR1 SNHLY, CDR2 FYNNEI. V was trimmed by 6 bases and J by 5 bases, leaving 10 bases between them. CDR3 coding DNA: TGTGCCAGCAGCCGCGAGGGAACCGGGGAGCTGTTTTTT. Translation: CASSREGTGELFF. Together with reference TRBV2 and TRBJ2-2, the CDR3 gives the full variable domain: EPEVTQTPSHQVTQMGQEVILRCVPISNHLYFYWYRQILGQKVEFLVSFYNNEISEKSEIFDDQFSVERPDGSNFTLKIRSTKLEDSAMYFCASSREGTGELFFGEGSRLTVL.

This clonotype was detected many times. The chain is built from TRBV6-1 and TRBJ2-1; D ambiguous. The V end lost 6 bases, the J end lost 7 bases, and 10 bases lay between the germline ends. Germline CDR1 is MNHNS and CDR2 is SASEGT. There are 12 residues in the CDR3. Here the CDR3 reads CASSPVTNEQFF. As DNA, the CDR3 is TGTGCCAGCAGCCCCGTGACAAATGAGCAGTTCTTC.

This clonotype was recorded at least ten times. The chain links TRBV5-1 to TRBJ2-7, with 7 bases that match TRBD2. CDR1 and CDR2 from the germline V gene are SGHRS and YFSETQ. This CDR3 has 17 residues. V lost 4 bases and J lost 1; bases outside the gene matches: 14. CDR3 sequence: CASSPNGGGVGSYEQYV. The DNA for the CDR3 is TGCGCCAGCAGCCCCAACGGCGGGGGAGTCGGGTCCTACGAGCAGTACGTC.